This TCR beta chain derives from a study of T cell repertoires in cytomegalovirus infection. Overall study context: It can be stated that public TCR beta signatures indicated CMV infection as well as a matching HLA type.

In this sample, this clonotype turned up a few times. Antigen unknown. The V and J ends lost 5 bases and 7 bases, in that order; junction bases with no gene match: 7. CDR3 size: 14 residues. TCRdb independently ran MiXCR on the reads; one entry per CDR3 protein. The sample holds approximately 600,000 distinct CDR3 sequences; over 35% are singletons and the top ten take 48%. Broader study findings: CMV-specific TCR beta clonotypes restricted by HLA-C dominated the ex vivo response.

The rearrangement links TRBV12-3 or TRBV12-4 to TRBJ1-5; 8 bases are a match to TRBD1. Sequenced here: cultured PBMCs, sampled from culture after CMV antigen stimulation. The sequence derives from a human donor in good health (CMV status not recorded). Some clones in this sample may be carry-over from other donors' samples. The CDR3 region has the DNA TGTGCCAGCAGTCCTAGGACAGGGCGGCAGCCCCAGCATTTT. Its translation is CASSPRTGRQPQHF.